This paragraph reports one TCR beta chain. Which antigen it targets is not known. No base quality information exists; no much larger clone differs at one position. The record originates from a study of beta chain features in type 1 diabetes (dated 2018 in TCRdb). For the wider study: Mean age, gender distribution, total cell number and subset yield were not different between patients and healthy donors. The study compared TCRB repertoires of sorted circulating CD4+ T cell subsets between recently diagnosed type 1 diabetes patients and matched healthy donors. Across all samples, some 99 million sorted cells were examined, and cell number per subset correlated strongly with RNA yield. Whereas all 30 or so donors provided naive and central memory subsets, regulatory and stem cell-like memory subsets were isolated from just 8 patients and about 8 healthy donors.

Results the study describes overall, beyond this receptor: Because the HLA sub-analyses included only small numbers of individuals, any influence of HLA type on TCRB rearrangement was left unresolved. Patients with type 1 diabetes made fewer insertions and deleted more nucleotides at VDJ recombination sites, implying thymic rearrangement abnormalities. Naive, central memory and regulatory TCRB repertoires appeared to be more similar among patients than among healthy donors. Shorter templates might be favored by PCR, yet because patient and control samples were amplified and corrected together, any such skew would affect both groups equally. Sequencing cDNA rather than genomic DNA could over-represent highly expressing activated cells, although activation and CD3 levels did not differ between groups. In all four CD4+ subsets, TCRB CDR3 length was moderately but significantly shorter in type 1 diabetes patients.

From each donor, a single peripheral blood sample of about 116 mL on average was drawn into heparinised tubes. A BD FACSAria II was used to sort naive, central memory, regulatory and stem cell-like memory CD4+ T cells with a panel that included CD45RO, CCR7, CD25, CD127, CD95 and CD27. Purity was above 95% for every sorted population. PBMCs were isolated immediately by Lymphoprep density gradient centrifugation and stained directly without culture. So that batch effects would be minimized, each experiment stained and sorted samples in pairs, pairing one healthy donor with one patient. All of the isolated RNA was reverse transcribed with the High Capacity cDNA Reverse Transcription Kit, so expressed TCRB transcripts were sequenced. Survey-depth immunoSEQ sequencing was performed on stem cell-like memory T cell samples, with an average of around 970,000 total reads per sample. After sorted cells were lysed in RLT buffer, RNA was extracted with DNase-treated RNeasy Micro or Mini kits, with the choice depending on cell number. Each cell subset was processed separately to prevent cross-contamination, with patient and healthy donor samples processed together. TCRB sequences were amplified from cDNA with the immunoSEQ multiplex PCR, producing 87-bp fragments spanning the CDR3 region. Amplicons were sequenced on the Illumina HiSeq platform. Per the authors' processing: PCR bias was corrected computationally using synthetic template baselines, and reads within Hamming distance 2 were collapsed, with unmergeable singletons discarded. Reads were aligned against IMGT to assign V, D and J genes, CDR3 length and insertions or deletions at six rearrangement sites. Within each subset, clonotype counts were normalized to sorted cell number, after which true diversity and Gini coefficients were computed with the tcR R package. Repertoire sharing was quantified using the overlap coefficient calculated on TCRB nucleotide sequences. Not all clones reach the TCRdb copy of this immuneACCESS table, which keeps in-frame sequences only. Checked studies attribute under half of the gap to unresolved V genes and leave the rest unexplained. V, J and clone size were drawn from that table, and D and trimming were deduced from the DNA. For this sample there are approximately 52,000 clones; around 60% appear just once. The leading ten clones occupy 0.25% to 0.35% of the sample.

From the cysteine up to the phenylalanine, the CDR3 has a length of 16 residues. The entry retains the CDR3 DNA only, 48 bases that are in frame from base 1. As encoded in the germline V gene (reference sequence), CDR1 is LNHDA while CDR2 is SQIVND. V is shortened by 3 bases, J by 1 base, and the region joining them spans 15 bases. The rearranged chain carries TRBV19 and TRBJ1-2; TRBD1 is possibly the D segment (5 matching bases). The sample taken for sequencing was stem cell memory CD4+ T cells from blood. The label giving this sample's cell subset or site can be read as: stem cell-like memory CD4+ T cells. This TCR was recovered from a woman in her thirties with type 1 diabetes. The CDR3: CASSMDEGHLNYGYTF. The nucleotide sequence is TGTGCCAGTAGTATGGACGAAGGACACCTTAACTATGGCTACACCTTC.